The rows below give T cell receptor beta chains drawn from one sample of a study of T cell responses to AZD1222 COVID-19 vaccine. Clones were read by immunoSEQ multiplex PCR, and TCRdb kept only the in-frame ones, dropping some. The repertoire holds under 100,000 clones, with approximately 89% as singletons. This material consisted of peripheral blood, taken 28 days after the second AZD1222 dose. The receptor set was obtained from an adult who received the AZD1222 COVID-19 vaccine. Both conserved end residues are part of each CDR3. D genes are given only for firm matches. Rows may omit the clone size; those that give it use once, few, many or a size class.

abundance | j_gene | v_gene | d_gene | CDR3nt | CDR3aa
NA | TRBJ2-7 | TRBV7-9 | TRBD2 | TGTGCCAGCAGCTCAATAGCCCTAGCGGACTCCTACGAGCAGTACTTC | CASSSIALADSYEQYF
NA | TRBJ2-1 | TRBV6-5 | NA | TGTGCCAGCACCATATCTATATACGGGTTCTTC | CASTISIYGFF
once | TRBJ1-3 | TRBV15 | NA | TGTGCCACCAGCAGCCTCACGACCCGCGGAGACACCATATATTTT | CATSSLTTRGDTIYF
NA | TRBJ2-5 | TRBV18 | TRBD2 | TGTGCCAGCTCACCATCGGCGGGGGGGCTCAGAGAGACCCAGTACTTC | CASSPSAGGLRETQYF
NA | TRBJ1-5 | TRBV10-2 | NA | TGCGCCAGCAGTTTCGAATGGGGCCAGCCCCAGCATTTT | CASSFEWGQPQHF
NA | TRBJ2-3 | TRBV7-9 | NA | TGTGCCAGCAGCTTAGCAGGGGGGGATACGCAGTATTTT | CASSLAGGDTQYF
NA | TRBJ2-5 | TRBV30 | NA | TGTGCCTGGAGTGAGATCCGGGGGCGGTGGACCCAGTACTTC | CAWSEIRGRWTQYF
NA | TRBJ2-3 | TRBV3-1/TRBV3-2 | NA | TGTGCCAGCAGCCAAGACCCGACCGGGACACGCACAGATACGCAGTATTTT | CASSQDPTGTRTDTQYF
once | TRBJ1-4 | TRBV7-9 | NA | TGTGCCAGCGCAAGGTGGACTCAAAAGGAAAAACTGTTTTTT | CASARWTQKEKLFF
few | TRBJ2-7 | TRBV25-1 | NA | TGTGCCAGCAGTGAATATCCCAGCTACGAGCAGTACTTC | CASSEYPSYEQYF
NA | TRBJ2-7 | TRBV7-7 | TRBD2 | TGTGCTAGCAGCTTAAGCGGGGGGCGGTGGTTGGTTGGTTGGTACGAGCAGTACTTC | CASSLSGGRWLVGWYEQYF
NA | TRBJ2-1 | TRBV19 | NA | TGTGCCAGTAGTATCGGGACGGTTCCCTCCAATGAGCAGTTCTTC | CASSIGTVPSNEQFF
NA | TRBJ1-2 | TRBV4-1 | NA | TGCGCCAGCAGCGCTCAACAACGACAGGGCTACACCTTC | CASSAQQRQGYTF
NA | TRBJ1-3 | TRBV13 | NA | TGTGCCAGCAGCTTAAGACGGGGAGTTTCCTCTGGAAACACCATATATTTT | CASSLRRGVSSGNTIYF
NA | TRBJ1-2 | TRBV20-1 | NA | TGCAGTGCTCCGGGTGGCTATGGCTACACCTTC | CSAPGGYGYTF
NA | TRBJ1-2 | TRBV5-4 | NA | TGTGCCAGCAGCTTGTGGGGGAGCAACTATGGCTACACCTTC | CASSLWGSNYGYTF
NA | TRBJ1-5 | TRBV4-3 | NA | TGCGCCAGCAGCCCCGAACCGTTCACTGGTCAGCCCCAGCATTTT | CASSPEPFTGQPQHF
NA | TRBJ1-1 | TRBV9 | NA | TGTGCCAGCAGCGCCATCCCCCGGGGGCGCGGGGCTGAAGCTTTCTTT | CASSAIPRGRGAEAFF
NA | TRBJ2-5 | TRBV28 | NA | TGTGCCTCAAACTGGGGGCACCAAGAGACCCAGTACTTC | CASNWGHQETQYF
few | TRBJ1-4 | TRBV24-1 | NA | TGTGCCACCAGTGATGCGTCCAAGGGGGATGAAAAACTGTTTTTT | CATSDASKGDEKLFF
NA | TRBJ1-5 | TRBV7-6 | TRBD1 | TGTGCCAGCAGCGGGGACAGTGGGCTGGGGCAGCCCCAGCATTTT | CASSGDSGLGQPQHF
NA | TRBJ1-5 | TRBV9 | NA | TGTGCCAGCAGCCCCGGCCAGAGCAGCAATCAGCCCCAGCATTTT | CASSPGQSSNQPQHF